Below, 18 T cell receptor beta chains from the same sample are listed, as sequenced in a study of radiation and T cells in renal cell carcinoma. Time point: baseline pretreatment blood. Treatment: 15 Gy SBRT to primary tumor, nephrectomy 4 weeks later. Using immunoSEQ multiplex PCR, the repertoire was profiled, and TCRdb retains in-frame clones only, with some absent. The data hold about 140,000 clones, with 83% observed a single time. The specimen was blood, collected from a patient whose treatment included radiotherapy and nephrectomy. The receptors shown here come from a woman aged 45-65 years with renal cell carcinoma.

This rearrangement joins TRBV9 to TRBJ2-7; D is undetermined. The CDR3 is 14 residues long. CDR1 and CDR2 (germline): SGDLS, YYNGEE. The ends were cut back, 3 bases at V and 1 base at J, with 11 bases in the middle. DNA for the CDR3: TGTGCCAGCAGCGGACGGACGGATTCCTACGAGCAGTACTTC. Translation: CASSGRTDSYEQYF. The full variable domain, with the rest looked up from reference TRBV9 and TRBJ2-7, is DSGVTQTPKHLITATGQRVTLRCSPRSGDLSVYWYQQSLDQGLQFLIQYYNGEERAKGNILERFSAQQFPDLHSELNLSSLELGDSALYFCASSGRTDSYEQYFGPGTRLTVT.

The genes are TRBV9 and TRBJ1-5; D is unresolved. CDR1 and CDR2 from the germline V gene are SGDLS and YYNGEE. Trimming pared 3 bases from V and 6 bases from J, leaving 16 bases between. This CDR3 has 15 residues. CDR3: CASSADSGRTQPQHF. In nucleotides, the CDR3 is TGTGCCAGCAGCGCAGACTCCGGTCGGACTCAGCCCCAGCATTTT.

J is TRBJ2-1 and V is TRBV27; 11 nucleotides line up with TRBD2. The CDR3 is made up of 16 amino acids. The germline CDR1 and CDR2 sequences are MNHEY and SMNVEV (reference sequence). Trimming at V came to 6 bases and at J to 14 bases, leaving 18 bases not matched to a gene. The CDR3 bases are TGTGCCAGCAGGCCGTGGGATAGGGGACTAGCGGCTTATGAGTTCTTC. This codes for CASRPWDRGLAAYEFF.

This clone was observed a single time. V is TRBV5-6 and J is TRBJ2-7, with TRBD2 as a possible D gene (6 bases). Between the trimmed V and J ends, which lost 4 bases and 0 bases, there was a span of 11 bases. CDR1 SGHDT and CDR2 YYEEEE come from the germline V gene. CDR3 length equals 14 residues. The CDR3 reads CASSAAGRSYEQYF. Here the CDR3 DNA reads TGTGCCAGCAGCGCCGCGGGGCGCTCCTACGAGCAGTACTTC.

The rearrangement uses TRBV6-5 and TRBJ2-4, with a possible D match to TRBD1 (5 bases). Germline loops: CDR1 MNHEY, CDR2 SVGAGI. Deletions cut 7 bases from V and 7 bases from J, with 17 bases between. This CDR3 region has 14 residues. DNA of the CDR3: TGTGCCAGCACCCTACAGCCAGGGTGGAACATTCAGTACTTC. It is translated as CASTLQPGWNIQYF.

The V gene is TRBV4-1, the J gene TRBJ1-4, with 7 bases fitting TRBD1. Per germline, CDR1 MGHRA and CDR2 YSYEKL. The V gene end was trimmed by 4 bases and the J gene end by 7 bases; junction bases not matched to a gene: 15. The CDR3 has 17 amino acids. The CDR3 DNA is TGCGCCAGCAGCCGGGAAGGGGGCGGGGGAAGGGGTGAAAAACTGTTTTTT. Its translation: CASSREGGGGRGEKLFF.

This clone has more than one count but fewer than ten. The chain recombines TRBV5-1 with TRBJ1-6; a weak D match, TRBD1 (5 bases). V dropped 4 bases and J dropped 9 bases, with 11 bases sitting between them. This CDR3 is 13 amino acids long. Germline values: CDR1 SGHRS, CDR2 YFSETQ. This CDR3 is CASSPDRGSPLHF. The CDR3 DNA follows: TGCGCCAGCAGCCCAGATAGGGGTTCACCCCTCCACTTT.

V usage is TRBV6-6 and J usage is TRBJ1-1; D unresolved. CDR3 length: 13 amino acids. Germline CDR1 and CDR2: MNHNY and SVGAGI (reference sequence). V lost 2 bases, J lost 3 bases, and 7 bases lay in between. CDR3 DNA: TGTGCCAGCAGTTACGCCCTCGACACTGAAGCTTTCTTT. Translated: CASSYALDTEAFF.

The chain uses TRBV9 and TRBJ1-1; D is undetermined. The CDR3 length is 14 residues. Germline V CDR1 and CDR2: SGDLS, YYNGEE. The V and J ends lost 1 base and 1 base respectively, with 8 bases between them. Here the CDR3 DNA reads TGTGCCAGCAGCGTATCTTACGGGAACACTGAAGCTTTCTTT. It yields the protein CASSVSYGNTEAFF.

This CDR3 reads CASSLGVRTDTQYF. CDR3 bases: TGTGCCAGCAGCTTGGGGGTCCGCACAGATACGCAGTATTTT. This sequence joins TRBV14 and TRBJ2-3; D may match TRBD1 or TRBD2 (5 bases each). CDR1 is SGHDN and CDR2 is FVKESK in the germline V gene. This CDR3 contains 14 residues. V shed 5 bases and J shed 1 base, with 10 bases lying between them. The full variable domain, completed using reference TRBV14 and TRBJ2-3, is EAGVTQFPSHSVIEKGQTVTLRCDPISGHDNLYWYRRVMGKEIKFLLHFVKESKQDESGMPNNRFLAERTGGTYSTLKVQPAELEDSGVYFCASSLGVRTDTQYFGPGTRLTVL.

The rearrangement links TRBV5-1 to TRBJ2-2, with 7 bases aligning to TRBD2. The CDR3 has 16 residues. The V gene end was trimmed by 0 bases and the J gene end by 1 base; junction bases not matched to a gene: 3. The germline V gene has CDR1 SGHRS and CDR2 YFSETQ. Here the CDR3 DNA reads TGCGCCAGCAGCTTGGGGAGCGGGATGAACACCGGGGAGCTGTTTTTT. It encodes CASSLGSGMNTGELFF.

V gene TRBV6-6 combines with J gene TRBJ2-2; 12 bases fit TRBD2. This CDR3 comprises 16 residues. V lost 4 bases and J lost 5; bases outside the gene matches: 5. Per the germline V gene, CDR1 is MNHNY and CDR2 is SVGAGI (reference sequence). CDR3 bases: TGTGCCAGCAGTTTGACTAGCGGGGGACGTACCGGGGAGCTGTTTTTT. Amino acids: CASSLTSGGRTGELFF.

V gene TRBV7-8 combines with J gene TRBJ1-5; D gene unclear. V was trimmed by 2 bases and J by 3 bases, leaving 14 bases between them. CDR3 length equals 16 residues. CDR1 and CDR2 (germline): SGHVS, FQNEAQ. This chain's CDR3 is CASSLFGGEVNQPQHF. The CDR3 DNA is TGTGCCAGCAGCTTATTCGGTGGTGAGGTCAATCAGCCCCAGCATTTT.

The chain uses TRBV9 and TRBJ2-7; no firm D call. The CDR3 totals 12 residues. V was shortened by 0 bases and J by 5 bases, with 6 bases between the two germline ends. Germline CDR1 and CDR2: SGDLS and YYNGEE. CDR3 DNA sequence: TGTGCCAGCAGCGTAGTATGGGACGAGCAGTACTTC. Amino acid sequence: CASSVVWDEQYF.

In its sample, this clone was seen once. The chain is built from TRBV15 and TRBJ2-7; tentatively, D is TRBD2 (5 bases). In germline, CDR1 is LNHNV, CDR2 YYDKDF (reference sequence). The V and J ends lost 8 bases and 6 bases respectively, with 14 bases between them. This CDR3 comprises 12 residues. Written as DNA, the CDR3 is TGTGCCACCCAGGCCCTAGCCGCCGAGCAGTACTTC. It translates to CATQALAAEQYF.

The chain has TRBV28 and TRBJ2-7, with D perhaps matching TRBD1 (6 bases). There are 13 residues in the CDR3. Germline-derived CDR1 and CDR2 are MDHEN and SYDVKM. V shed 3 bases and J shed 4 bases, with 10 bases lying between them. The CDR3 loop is CASSFGTYYEQYF. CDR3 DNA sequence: TGTGCCAGCAGTTTCGGGACATATTACGAGCAGTACTTC.

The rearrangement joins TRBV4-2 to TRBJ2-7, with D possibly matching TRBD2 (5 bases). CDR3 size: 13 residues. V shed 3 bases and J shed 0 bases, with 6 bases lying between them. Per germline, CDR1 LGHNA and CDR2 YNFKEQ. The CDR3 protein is CASSHGDSYEQYF. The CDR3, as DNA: TGTGCCAGCAGCCACGGGGACTCCTACGAGCAGTACTTC.

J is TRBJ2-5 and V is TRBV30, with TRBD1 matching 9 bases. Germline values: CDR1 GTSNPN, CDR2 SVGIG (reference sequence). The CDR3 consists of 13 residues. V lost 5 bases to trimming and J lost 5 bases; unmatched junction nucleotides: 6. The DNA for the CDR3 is TGTGCCTGGTCCGGGACAGGGCAGGAGACCCAGTACTTC. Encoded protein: CAWSGTGQETQYF.